This T cell receptor (beta chain) was captured in a study of blood T cells in healthy people across ages. The germline CDR1 and CDR2 sequences are DFQATT and SNEGSKA (reference sequence). The CDR3 extends over 12 amino acids. This clonotype was counted between two and nine times. Its target is unknown. A junction end diverges from the germline sequence, so it may reflect a read error. Study conclusions and caveats: What prevented conclusive comparison of naive and antigen-experienced cells was that PBMCs were unsorted.

Then a second PCR, running about 6 to 11 cycles, was carried out with a sample-barcoded 5' primer and a J-beta primer mix. All cDNA molecules were each tagged by a template-switch adaptor with 12 random nucleotides. TCRdb used MiXCR to reprocess the 5' RACE reads, holding one entry per CDR3 protein. The sample shows roughly 1.5 million distinct CDR3 sequences, under 55% of them seen only once. The chain employs TRBV20-1 and TRBJ2-1; no definite D call. The clonotype was recovered from a woman aged 18-29 years in good health. The sample consisted of blood. In DNA form, the CDR3 reads TGCAGTGCCAGAGCGTCATCCAATGAGCAGTTCTTC. This translates into CSARASSNEQFF.